This TCR beta chain came from a study of T cell clones after liver transplantation. Study summary: HCV positivity affected three of eight recipients; the rest lacked autoimmune or viral indications. Timepoints were pre-transplant, pre-withdrawal, and after withdrawal was completed or failed. Findings and limits, study-wide: Low donor cell numbers restricted donor-reactive repertoire measurement in two subjects.

Assay used: immunoSEQ multiplex PCR; TCRdb lists only in-frame clones, some missing. The sample has about 76,000 clones; less than 90% are singletons. In the case of this clone: As yet, its antigen is unknown.

The source of this sequence is a human patient who received a liver transplant. Certain T cells may be donor cells from the graft. Sequencing used CD4+ T cells from blood, obtained at the 22-month timepoint.

CDR3 region: CASSLGTSAFQETQYF. Here the CDR3 DNA reads TGTGCCAGCAGCTTGGGGACTAGCGCCTTCCAAGAGACCCAGTACTTC. The chain links TRBV5-4 to TRBJ2-5, with 9 bases identical to TRBD2. The CDR3 extends over 16 amino acids. The trim removed 0 bases at V and 1 base at J, leaving 4 bases unmatched. Looked up from germline, CDR1 is SGHNT and CDR2 is YYREEE (reference sequence).